This is a list of T cell receptor beta chains from one sample in a study of blood T cells in healthy people across ages. TCRdb reprocessed the 5' RACE reads via MiXCR and lists one record per CDR3 protein. The table has approximately 1,100,000 distinct CDR3 sequences, 35% to 50% seen once. Sequenced: blood. The receptors come from a woman aged 55-70 years in good health. Each CDR3 is given with its conserved first and last residue. A D gene is named only where the DNA matches it firmly. Only some rows state a clone size, as once, few, many or a class for expanded clones.

d_call j_call v_call clone_size cdr3_aa cdr3_nt
TRBD1 TRBJ2-5 TRBV10-3 many CAISYTGGVETQYF TGTGCCATCAGTTATACAGGGGGCGTGGAGACCCAGTACTTC
NA TRBJ2-7 TRBV6-5 many CASSYSRSGEQYF TGTGCCAGCAGTTACTCGAGGTCCGGCGAGCAGTACTTC
NA TRBJ1-2 TRBV12-3/TRBV12-4 NA CASSSGAPYAGYTF TGTGCCAGCAGTTCCGGGGCACCCTATGCTGGCTACACCTTC
TRBD2 TRBJ2-3 TRBV14 few CASSQPPGLAVTDTQYF TGTGCCAGCAGCCAACCTCCGGGACTAGCGGTCACAGATACGCAGTATTTT
TRBD2 TRBJ2-7 TRBV20-1 few CSAHPGRVPGEQYF TGCAGTGCCCACCCCGGGAGGGTACCTGGCGAGCAGTACTTC
NA TRBJ1-5 TRBV12-3/TRBV12-4 few CASSLQYQPQHF TGTGCCAGCAGTTTACAGTATCAGCCCCAGCATTTT
TRBD2 TRBJ2-2 TRBV29-1 NA CSAWGAALAENTGELFF TGCAGCGCCTGGGGGGCCGCACTAGCGGAGAACACCGGGGAGCTGTTTTTT
TRBD1 TRBJ2-5 TRBV12-3/TRBV12-4 once CASSYRGWGTQYF TGTGCCAGCAGTTACAGGGGATGGGGGACCCAGTACTTC
TRBD1 TRBJ2-5 TRBV7-2 NA CASSLTGGAGKTQYF TGTGCCAGCAGCTTGACAGGGGGCGCGGGAAAGACCCAGTACTTC
NA TRBJ2-5 TRBV5-6 few CASSIRRGQETQYF TGTGCCAGCAGCATCCGACGGGGCCAAGAGACCCAGTACTTC
NA TRBJ2-3 TRBV4-1 NA CASSGRLGRLRDTQYF TGCGCCAGCAGCGGCCGACTAGGAAGGTTGAGAGATACGCAGTATTTT
NA TRBJ1-5 TRBV3-1 once CASSQGRGGQPQHF TGTGCCAGCAGCCAAGGGAGGGGAGGTCAGCCCCAGCATTTT
NA TRBJ2-3 TRBV9 NA CASSVDQGPTDTQYF TGTGCCAGCAGCGTAGATCAGGGACCTACAGATACGCAGTATTTT
NA TRBJ2-2 TRBV24-1 NA CATSASGTGRDTGELFF TGTGCCACCAGTGCTTCGGGAACAGGGAGGGACACCGGGGAGCTGTTTTTT
NA TRBJ2-1 TRBV29-1 NA CSVDQSASFTFF TGCAGCGTTGATCAGTCCGCTAGCTTCACGTTCTTC
TRBD1 TRBJ1-2 TRBV12-3/TRBV12-4 few CASMVGAGGRYGYTF TGTGCCAGCATGGTCGGAGCAGGGGGCCGCTATGGCTACACCTTC
NA TRBJ2-5 TRBV3-1 NA CASSQVARLGTQYF TGTGCCAGCAGCCAAGTGGCGCGGCTAGGGACCCAGTACTTC
NA TRBJ1-5 TRBV12-3/TRBV12-4 few CASRFGAENQPQHF TGTGCCAGCAGGTTCGGGGCAGAGAATCAGCCCCAGCATTTT
NA TRBJ2-5 TRBV25-1 NA CASSVVSGETQYF TGTGCCAGCAGTGTCGTTTCGGGGGAGACCCAGTACTTC
NA TRBJ2-1 TRBV9 NA CASSVVETPYNEQFF TGTGCCAGCAGCGTAGTCGAGACACCTTACAATGAGCAGTTCTTC
TRBD1 TRBJ1-5 TRBV20-1 NA CSARPDRGRSNQPQHF TGCAGTGCTAGGCCAGACAGGGGGCGAAGCAATCAGCCCCAGCATTTT
NA TRBJ2-7 TRBV10-3 few CAIRREQHLDQYF TGTGCCATCAGGAGAGAACAACACCTCGATCAGTACTTC
NA TRBJ2-7 TRBV3-1 NA CASSQGLTSAYEQYF TGTGCCAGCAGCCAAGGCCTAACGAGCGCCTACGAGCAGTACTTC